This T cell receptor (beta chain) was captured by sequencing in a study of T cell responses to AZD1222 COVID-19 vaccine. Profiled with immunoSEQ multiplex PCR; TCRdb holds only in-frame clones, not every one. The profile shows 150,000 to 200,000 clones, just under 90% of them singletons. Trimming took 3 bases from V and 6 from J, leaving 11 bases between them. Germline V gene lookup returns CDR1 SGHTA and CDR2 FQGNSA. The CDR3 is 13 amino acids. This receptor was identified in an adult who received the MenACWY meningococcal vaccine as a control. The chain couples TRBV7-2 to TRBJ1-1; D gene uncertain. Sequences were derived from peripheral blood, sampled 28 days after the second dose of the MenACWY control vaccine. The DNA of the CDR3 is TGTGCCAGCAGCTTGAGAGGGTTCCCTGAAGCTTTCTTT. This encodes CASSLRGFPEAFF.